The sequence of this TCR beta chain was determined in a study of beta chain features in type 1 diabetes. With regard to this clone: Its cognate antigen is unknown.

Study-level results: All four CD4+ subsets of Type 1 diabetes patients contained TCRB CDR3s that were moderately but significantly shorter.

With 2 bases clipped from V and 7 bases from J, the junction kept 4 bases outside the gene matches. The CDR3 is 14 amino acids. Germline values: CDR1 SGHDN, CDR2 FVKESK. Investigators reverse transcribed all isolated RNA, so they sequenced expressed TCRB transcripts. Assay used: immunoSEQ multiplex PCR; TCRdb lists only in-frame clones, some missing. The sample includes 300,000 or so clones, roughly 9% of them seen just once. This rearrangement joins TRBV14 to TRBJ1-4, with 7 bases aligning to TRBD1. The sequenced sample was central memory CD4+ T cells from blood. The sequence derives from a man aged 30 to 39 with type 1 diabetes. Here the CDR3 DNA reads TGTGCCAGCAGCCAAATCCAGGGGGGTGAAAAACTGTTTTTT. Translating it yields CASSQIQGGEKLFF.